These 18 T cell receptor beta chains originate from one sample sequenced in a study of blood T cell repertoires in COVID-19. Profiled with immunoSEQ multiplex PCR; TCRdb holds only in-frame clones, not every one. The sample shows more than 55,000 clones, 80% to 95% of them seen only once. What was sequenced was peripheral blood. The receptors here all came from a man aged 50 or older with active COVID-19.

The V and J genes are TRBV11-3 and TRBJ2-3; D is undetermined. Per the germline V gene, CDR1 is SGHNT and CDR2 is YENEEA. V lost 5 bases and J 0 bases, leaving 6 bases between the germline ends. The CDR3 runs to 13 residues. CDR3 sequence (DNA): TGTGCCAGCAGCCTAACCAGCACAGATACGCAGTATTTT. Protein product: CASSLTSTDTQYF.

This chain connects TRBV10-1 to TRBJ2-2; 7 bases match TRBD2. The CDR3 runs to 18 residues. The junction had 16 bases not matched to a gene; V was cut back by 8 bases and J by 1 base. CDR1 and CDR2 from the germline V gene are WNHNN and SYGVQD (reference sequence). The CDR3 DNA is TGCGCCAGCCGACTGACTAGCTATTTTCCCGTGAACACCGGGGAGCTGTTTTTT. This codes for CASRLTSYFPVNTGELFF.

The chain uses TRBV7-9 and TRBJ1-2; D possibly corresponds to TRBD1 (5 bases). Per the germline V gene, CDR1 is SEHNR and CDR2 is FQNEAQ (reference sequence). This CDR3 has 15 amino acids. V lost 5 bases and J 1 base, leaving 14 bases between the germline ends. CDR3 sequence: CASSMGSGVNYGYTF. In DNA form, the CDR3 reads TGTGCCAGCAGCATGGGTTCGGGGGTTAACTATGGCTACACCTTC.

CDR3 region: CASSQGRGRGGMNTEAFF. CDR3 sequence (DNA): TGCGCCAGCAGCCAAGGTCGGGGTCGGGGGGGAATGAACACTGAAGCTTTCTTT. The V and J genes are TRBV4-1 and TRBJ1-1; tentatively, D is TRBD1 (5 bases). V was shortened by 1 base and J by 0 bases, with 18 bases between the two germline ends. The germline gives CDR1 MGHRA, CDR2 YSYEKL. This CDR3 is built from 18 residues.

The chain recombines TRBV3-1 (or the pseudogene TRBV3-2) with TRBJ1-6; D gene ambiguous. Germline CDR1 reads LGHDT; CDR2 reads YNNKEL (reference sequence). This CDR3 contains 15 residues. V was pared by 0 bases and J by 6 bases, with 9 bases between. In nucleotides, the CDR3 is TGTGCCAGCAGCCAAGAGTGGCTGTCTAATTCACCCCTCCACTTT. The encoded protein is CASSQEWLSNSPLHF.

J is TRBJ1-4 and V is TRBV23-1, with D perhaps matching TRBD1 (6 bases). TRBV23-1 carries the ORF label, with uncertain function. Trimming pared 0 bases from V and 8 bases from J, leaving 19 bases between. This CDR3 is 17 amino acids long. CDR3 sequence: CASSQSRGAGVKEKLFF. The CDR3 DNA follows: TGCGCCAGCAGTCAATCGAGAGGGGCAGGGGTTAAAGAAAAACTGTTTTTT.

The rearrangement joins TRBV9 to TRBJ1-6, with D possibly matching TRBD1 (5 bases). Germline-derived CDR1 and CDR2 are SGDLS and YYNGEE. The V and J ends lost 7 bases and 2 bases respectively, with 7 bases between them. The CDR3 is made up of 13 amino acids. DNA of the CDR3: TGTGCCAGCTCGACAGCCTATAATTCACCCCTCCACTTT. It specifies CASSTAYNSPLHF. The whole variable domain, filled in from reference TRBV9 and TRBJ1-6, reads DSGVTQTPKHLITATGQRVTLRCSPRSGDLSVYWYQQSLDQGLQFLIQYYNGEERAKGNILERFSAQQFPDLHSELNLSSLELGDSALYFCASSTAYNSPLHFGNGTRLTVT.

The rearrangement uses TRBV5-4 and TRBJ1-1; maybe TRBD1 (6 bases). Looked up from germline, CDR1 is SGHNT and CDR2 is YYREEE (reference sequence). The CDR3 has 15 residues. Between the trimmed V and J ends, which lost 0 bases and 5 bases, there was a span of 14 bases. The DNA for the CDR3 is TGTGCCAGCAGCTTGGTGCGGGGGGCAGGAACTGAAGCTTTCTTT. Translated, it gives CASSLVRGAGTEAFF.

V and J are TRBV15 and TRBJ2-1; 10 bases line up with TRBD1. V lost 2 bases to trimming and J lost 3 bases; unmatched junction nucleotides: 1. Germline lookup yields CDR1 LNHNV and CDR2 YYDKDF (reference sequence). The CDR3 has 15 amino acids. The CDR3 DNA is TGTGCCACCAGCAGAAGGACAGGGGGCTACAATGAGCAGTTCTTC. Its translation: CATSRRTGGYNEQFF.

This rearrangement joins TRBV9 to TRBJ2-2, with D maybe TRBD1 (6 bases). This CDR3 has 15 residues. Trimming took off 0 bases at V and 4 bases at J, with 10 bases between the two ends. Germline V gives CDR1 SGDLS, CDR2 YYNGEE. For the CDR3, the DNA is TGTGCCAGCAGCGTAGACAGGGTCGCCACCGGGGAGCTGTTTTTT. Amino acid sequence: CASSVDRVATGELFF.

The chain joins TRBV30 to TRBJ1-6; 7 bases align to TRBD1. The germline V gene encodes CDR1 GTSNPN and CDR2 SVGIG (reference sequence). The CDR3 length is 14 residues. Germline trimming cut 5 bases from V and 4 bases from J; bases unmatched to any gene: 5. CDR3 bases: TGTGCCTGGTCGGGACAGCCGTATAATTCACCCCTCCACTTT. This sequence encodes CAWSGQPYNSPLHF.

The chain links TRBV19 to TRBJ1-2; D is undetermined. V was trimmed by 3 bases and J by 4 bases, leaving 12 bases between them. This CDR3 contains 14 residues. Germline CDR1 reads LNHDA; CDR2 reads SQIVND (reference sequence). CDR3 region: CASSILEPGYGYTF. In DNA, the CDR3 is TGTGCCAGTAGTATCCTCGAGCCCGGCTATGGCTACACCTTC.

On this clone itself: At one of its ends the junction is not consistent with the germline gene, which may arise from a read error. CDR3 bases: TGTGCCAGCAATTTAGGAGTGGAGGGTGAGCAGTACTTC. The encoded protein is CASNLGVEGEQYF. This chain uses TRBV28 with TRBJ2-7, with D perhaps matching TRBD2 (6 bases). Germline V lookup: CDR1 MDHEN, CDR2 SYDVKM. The CDR3 consists of 13 residues.

This chain joins TRBV11-3 and TRBJ2-1, with TRBD2 matching 9 bases. The CDR3 extends over 17 amino acids. Losses at the gene ends were 0 bases for V and 4 bases for J; bases not matched to a gene: 7. In germline, CDR1 is SGHNT, CDR2 YENEEA. CDR3 loop: CASSLDGLAQEYNEQFF. DNA of the CDR3: TGTGCCAGCAGCTTAGATGGACTAGCGCAGGAGTACAATGAGCAGTTCTTC.

This sequence joins TRBV12-3 or TRBV12-4 and TRBJ2-7; tentatively, D is TRBD1 (7 bases). The CDR3 length is 13 residues. Trimming stripped 6 bases from V and 3 bases from J, with 12 bases between. The CDR3 loop reads CASRRDSVYEQYF. Written as DNA, the CDR3 is TGTGCCAGCAGGCGGGACAGTGTCTACGAGCAGTACTTC.

This chain links TRBV7-8 with TRBJ2-7; the match to TRBD2 covers 12 bases. The junction had 14 bases not matched to a gene; V was cut back by 3 bases and J by 5 bases. Germline V gene data show CDR1 as SGHVS and CDR2 as FQNEAQ. The CDR3 is 18 amino acids. The CDR3 DNA sequence: TGTGCCAGCAGCTTTAGACGGGGACTCCTAGCGGGAGGGGACGAGCAGTACTTC. Translating gives CASSFRRGLLAGGDEQYF.

The V call is TRBV5-1, the J call TRBJ2-5; 8 bases fit TRBD2. The V segment lost 2 bases and the J segment 5 bases; nucleotides outside the gene matches: 5. The V gene's germline CDR1 is SGHRS and CDR2 YFSETQ. This CDR3 region has 14 residues. The CDR3 is CASSLWRGAETQYF. The CDR3 nucleotides are TGCGCCAGCAGCTTATGGCGGGGGGCGGAGACCCAGTACTTC.

The J gene is TRBJ2-1, the V gene TRBV18; 8 bases align to TRBD2. CDR3 length equals 16 residues. Germline V gene lookup returns CDR1 KGHSH and CDR2 LQKENI. The V gene end was trimmed by 4 bases and the J gene end by 0 bases; junction bases not matched to a gene: 5. The CDR3 loop reads CASSLTGTSSYNEQFF. The CDR3 DNA is TGTGCCAGCTCACTTACCGGGACTAGCTCCTACAATGAGCAGTTCTTC.